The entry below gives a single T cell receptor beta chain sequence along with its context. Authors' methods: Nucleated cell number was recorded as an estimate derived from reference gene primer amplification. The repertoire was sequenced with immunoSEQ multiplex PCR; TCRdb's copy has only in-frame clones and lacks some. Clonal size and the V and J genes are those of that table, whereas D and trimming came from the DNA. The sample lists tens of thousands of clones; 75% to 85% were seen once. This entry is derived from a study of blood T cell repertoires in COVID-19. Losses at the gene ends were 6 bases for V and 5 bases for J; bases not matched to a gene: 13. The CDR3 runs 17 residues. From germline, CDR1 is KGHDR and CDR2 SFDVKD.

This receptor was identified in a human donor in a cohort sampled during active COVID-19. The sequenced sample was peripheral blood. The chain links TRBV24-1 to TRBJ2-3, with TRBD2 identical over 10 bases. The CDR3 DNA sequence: TGTGCCACCAGTTCCCTGGCGAGCGGGAGGGCCGAAGATACGCAGTATTTT. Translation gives CATSSLASGRAEDTQYF.